This entry is about one T cell receptor (beta chain). Some clones are missing from TCRdb's copy, which holds only in-frame ones; the method was immunoSEQ multiplex PCR. The profile shows around 120,000 clones, 70% to 90% of them singletons. The record originates from a study of blood T cell repertoires in COVID-19. Overall study: Acute-phase and convalescent COVID-19 samples originated in the United States, Italy and Spain. PBMCs, B-cell-depleted T cells, or T cells provided the cDNA or gDNA that made up the material.

Sequenced material: peripheral blood. The TCR originated in a human donor in a cohort sampled during active COVID-19.

Here the CDR3 DNA reads TGTGCCAGCAGCCCTGATGGGGGGTCTAGCAATCAGCCCCAGCATTTT. Protein sequence: CASSPDGGSSNQPQHF. The chain carries TRBV5-6 and TRBJ1-5; D might be TRBD1 (5 bases). This CDR3 region has 16 residues. Between the trimmed V and J ends, which lost 4 bases and 0 bases, there was a span of 14 bases. Germline loops: CDR1 SGHDT, CDR2 YYEEEE.